Below are 10 T cell receptor beta chains sequenced from a single sample in a study of early T cells in non-severe SARS-CoV-2 infection. TCRdb reprocessed the 5' RACE reads via MiXCR and lists one record per CDR3 protein. The sample yields 56,000 or so distinct CDR3 sequences, roughly 8.2% seen once. Sequenced input: whole blood. The origin of the receptors is an adult who was a healthcare worker with PCR-confirmed SARS-CoV-2 infection or an uninfected control (not recorded which).

The gene calls are TRBV10-3 and TRBJ1-3, with TRBD1 as a possible D gene (6 bases). Per germline, CDR1 ENHRY and CDR2 SYGVKD. The CDR3 extends over 15 amino acids. Trimming stripped 3 bases from V and 0 bases from J, with 9 bases between. The CDR3 sequence: CAISEQGYSGNTIYF. The CDR3 DNA sequence: TGTGCCATCAGTGAACAGGGCTACTCTGGAAACACCATATATTTT.

This clonotype was detected only a few times. CDR3 sequence: CASSPSRRSSYEQYF. CDR3 in DNA: TGTGCCAGCAGTCCTTCCCGCAGGAGCTCCTACGAGCAGTACTTC. The chain links TRBV25-1 to TRBJ2-7, with unresolved D. CDR3 length equals 15 residues. Germline V gives CDR1 MGHDK, CDR2 SYGVNS. Trimming shortened V by 5 bases and J by 0 bases, and 14 bases separated the two germline ends.

This clonotype was picked up many times. This chain uses TRBV11-2 with TRBJ2-2, with a weak D call TRBD1 (5 bases). V shed 5 bases and J shed 2 bases, with 9 bases lying between them. The germline V gene has CDR1 SGHAT and CDR2 FQNNGV. The CDR3 has 14 amino acids. DNA for the CDR3: TGTGCCAGCAGCGTGACAGTTAACACCGGGGAGCTGTTTTTT. It yields the protein CASSVTVNTGELFF.

V usage is TRBV6-2 or TRBV6-3 and J usage is TRBJ2-7; TRBD1 matches 7 bases. From germline, CDR1 is MNHEY and CDR2 SVGEGT. The CDR3 consists of 13 residues. Trimming took 5 bases from V and 3 from J; bases not matched to a gene: 4. The CDR3 DNA reads TGTGCCAGCAGTCCCGGGACAGACTACGAGCAGTACTTC. As protein: CASSPGTDYEQYF.

The CDR3 nucleotides are TGTGCCAGCAGCTTACTCCGGGACAGGGGGCGACAAGAGACCCAGTTCTTC. It yields the protein CASSLLRDRGRQETQFF. J is TRBJ2-5 and V is TRBV7-3; 12 bases are shared with TRBD1. With the DNA end fitting TRBJ2-1 better, the J assignment may be wrong. Germline V lookup: CDR1 SGHTA, CDR2 FQGTGA. The CDR3 spans 17 residues.

This clonotype showed up many times. The CDR3: CASSYGLSTGELFF. CDR3 coding DNA: TGTGCCAGCAGCTATGGACTATCCACCGGGGAGCTGTTTTTT. The chain uses TRBV6-6 and TRBJ2-2; possible D gene TRBD2, 6 bases. This CDR3 region has 14 residues. Trimming took 6 bases from V and 4 from J, leaving 12 bases between them. Germline loops: CDR1 MNHNY, CDR2 SVGAGI (reference sequence).

CDR3 DNA: TGCGCCAGCAGCCTCAGCGGCAGGGAAAGCACAGATACGCAGTATTTT. Amino acid sequence: CASSLSGRESTDTQYF. V and J are TRBV4-1 and TRBJ2-3; perhaps D is TRBD1 or TRBD2 (5 bases each). Germline CDR1 and CDR2: MGHRA and YSYEKL. This CDR3 spans 16 amino acids. Trimming left V 4 bases short and J 0 bases short, with 14 bases between.

This clonotype has just a few counts. V usage is TRBV5-1 and J usage is TRBJ2-1; D is perhaps TRBD2 (5 bases). V was trimmed by 5 bases and J by 6 bases, leaving 21 bases between them. Per germline, CDR1 SGHRS and CDR2 YFSETQ. CDR3 length equals 16 residues. The CDR3 region has the DNA TGCGCCAGCAGGCAACCTTCTGACCACCGGGGCAATGAGCAGTTCTTC. Amino acids: CASRQPSDHRGNEQFF.

The chain joins TRBV12-3 or TRBV12-4 to TRBJ2-1; the D is unclear. V was clipped by 5 bases and J by 5 bases, with 13 bases between them. This CDR3 region has 14 residues. The CDR3 is CASSGRISDNEQFF. CDR3 DNA sequence: TGTGCCAGCAGTGGGCGAATCTCAGACAATGAGCAGTTCTTC.

This clonotype was seen many times. The chain couples TRBV9 to TRBJ2-7; no clear D. CDR1 is SGDLS, CDR2 YYNGEE, per germline. Trimming removed 2 bases at V and 1 base at J, with 10 bases between. The CDR3 spans 14 residues. The CDR3 spells CASSVTPASYEQYF. The CDR3 DNA is TGTGCCAGCAGCGTCACCCCGGCTTCCTACGAGCAGTACTTC.